The source of this TCR beta chain is a study of OX40 agonist ivuxolimab in advanced cancers. Study-level information: Males comprised roughly four fifths of the group, whose mean age was about 60 years (range 23 to 79). Whole-study findings and limits: Low normalized T-cell clonal expansion was also seen in some nonresponders. The study did not work out the antigen specificity of the expanded peripheral T cells.

Using immunoSEQ multiplex PCR, the repertoire was profiled, and TCRdb retains in-frame clones only, with some absent. This sample carries 75,000 to 80,000 clones, about 87% of them seen once, and the ten largest clones take 5.5% to 7.5%. A remark on this clone: Antigen: not known.

Peripheral blood came from all dose cohorts at three timepoints. This TCR was recovered from an adult with an advanced solid tumor such as melanoma, head and neck, liver or kidney cancer. The sequencing used CD4+ or CD8+ T cells sorted from blood, collected in a trial of the OX40 agonist ivuxolimab.

DNA of the CDR3: TGTGCCAGCAGCCAAGGGGGGGGCCTGAACACTGAAGCTTTCTTT. Translated, it gives CASSQGGGLNTEAFF. This chain links TRBV11-2 with TRBJ1-1, with D possibly matching TRBD1 (6 bases). Germline V gene lookup returns CDR1 SGHAT and CDR2 FQNNGV. V dropped 5 bases and J dropped 0 bases, with 13 bases sitting between them. This CDR3 is built from 15 residues.